The 31 T cell receptor beta chains reported below all come from one sample, sequenced in a study of CD8 T cells in ankylosing spondylitis. General study findings and limits: Several highly homologous variants formed a TCR beta motif that appeared characteristic of ankylosing spondylitis blood.

TCRdb re-called the 5' RACE reads through MiXCR, storing one row per CDR3 protein. The table records about 540,000 distinct CDR3 sequences, roughly an eighth of them present only once. These receptors are not linked to any known antigen. Specimen: blood, either unsorted or a sorted T cell fraction (not recorded which). These receptors were taken from a male donor with ankylosing spondylitis.

The chain recombines TRBV6-2 or TRBV6-3 with TRBJ1-1; 9 bases are a match to TRBD1. The trim removed 7 bases at V and 5 bases at J, leaving 8 bases unmatched. The length of the CDR3 is 14 residues. CDR1 is MNHEY and CDR2 is SVGEGT in the germline V gene. The CDR3 reads CASIEDRGYTEAFF. CDR3 sequence (DNA): TGTGCCAGCATTGAGGACAGGGGATATACTGAAGCTTTCTTT.

The chain links TRBV11-1 to TRBJ2-2; 9 nucleotides line up with TRBD2. Trimming took 5 bases from V and 6 from J; bases not matched to a gene: 16. Germline V gives CDR1 SGHAT, CDR2 FQDESV (reference sequence). CDR3 length: 18 residues. CDR3: CASSPLREGLVRAGELFF. DNA of the CDR3: TGTGCCAGCAGCCCACTGCGGGAGGGCCTAGTTCGGGCCGGGGAGCTGTTTTTT.

This clonotype occurred many times. V gene TRBV12-3 or TRBV12-4 combines with J gene TRBJ2-1; D perhaps matches TRBD2 (5 bases). The CDR3 is 14 amino acids. V gave up 4 bases and J gave up 9 bases, with 16 bases separating them. The DNA for the CDR3 is TGTGCCAGCAGTTCTACCGGGGATCGGGGTGAGCAGTTCTTC. Its protein product is CASSSTGDRGEQFF.

This clonotype has more than one count but fewer than ten. The chain has TRBV5-8 and TRBJ1-5; D gene uncertain. The CDR3 is 15 residues long. Germline V lookup: CDR1 SGHTS, CDR2 YDEGEE. Trimming stripped 4 bases from V and 3 bases from J, with 14 bases between. The DNA of the CDR3 is TGTGCCAGCAGCGCTACGGCTCGGTTCAATCAGCCCCAGCATTTT. It yields the protein CASSATARFNQPQHF.

The chain employs TRBV10-3 and TRBJ2-7; D possibly corresponds to TRBD1 (5 bases). From germline, CDR1 is ENHRY and CDR2 SYGVKD. The CDR3 is 13 residues long. Trimming stripped 11 bases from V and 1 base from J, with 15 bases between. CDR3 in DNA: TGTGCCTATAGGCCAGGGTTGTCCTACGAGCAGTACTTC. The encoded protein is CAYRPGLSYEQYF.

This clonotype has more than one count but fewer than ten. This sequence joins TRBV3-1 and TRBJ2-5; perhaps TRBD2 as D (5 bases). The ends were cut back, 4 bases at V and 9 bases at J, with 15 bases in the middle. This CDR3 is 13 amino acids long. Germline V gives CDR1 LGHDT, CDR2 YNNKEL (reference sequence). The CDR3 here is CASSPRELGSQYF. CDR3 bases: TGTGCCAGCAGCCCAAGGGAGCTAGGCTCCCAGTACTTC.

Only a few counts were recorded for this clonotype. This chain links TRBV29-1 with TRBJ1-4; D unresolved. Germline loops: CDR1 SQVTM, CDR2 ANQGSEA. Trimming pared 3 bases from V and 6 bases from J, leaving 14 bases between. This CDR3 is 14 amino acids long. CDR3 protein: CSVESGREYEKLFF. CDR3 DNA sequence: TGCAGCGTTGAGAGCGGGAGGGAGTATGAAAAACTGTTTTTT.

The chain couples TRBV24-1 to TRBJ2-1; 10 bases agree with TRBD2. Germline CDR1 KGHDR, CDR2 SFDVKD. Trimming at V came to 7 bases and at J to 2 bases, leaving 4 bases not matched to a gene. CDR3 length equals 15 residues. The CDR3 loop reads CATSPSGSPYNEQFF. Written as DNA, the CDR3 is TGTGCCACCAGCCCTAGCGGGAGCCCCTACAATGAGCAGTTCTTC.

The genes are TRBV7-9 and TRBJ2-7; TRBD2 matches 12 bases. The CDR3 sequence is 14 residues long. V lost 6 bases to trimming and J lost 7 bases; unmatched junction nucleotides: 7. CDR1 and CDR2 from the germline V gene are SEHNR and FQNEAQ (reference sequence). CDR3 residues: CASSRLAGAGEQYV. CDR3 DNA sequence: TGTGCCAGCAGTCGACTAGCGGGAGCCGGGGAGCAGTACGTC.

The chain couples TRBV24-1 to TRBJ1-5; no definite D call. Trimming shortened V by 5 bases and J by 3 bases, and 4 bases separated the two germline ends. The CDR3 length is 12 residues. The germline V gene has CDR1 KGHDR and CDR2 SFDVKD. CDR3 DNA sequence: TGTGCCACCAGTGGGGCCAATCAGCCCCAGCATTTT. Translation: CATSGANQPQHF.

V and J are TRBV7-8 and TRBJ2-1; 15 bases are shared with TRBD2. Germline V gene data show CDR1 as SGHVS and CDR2 as FQNEAQ. The trim removed 5 bases at V and 3 bases at J, leaving 8 bases unmatched. This CDR3 spans 18 amino acids. DNA for the CDR3: TGTGCCAGCAGCCCCGGACTAGCGGGAGGGGAGCTCTACAATGAGCAGTTCTTC. Protein product: CASSPGLAGGELYNEQFF.

V gene TRBV7-6 combines with J gene TRBJ2-1; TRBD2 aligns across 7 bases. The germline CDR1 and CDR2 sequences are SGHVS and FNYEAQ. This CDR3 is 17 amino acids long. V trimming: 2 bases; J trimming: 5 bases; junction bases outside the gene matches: 12. CDR3 protein: CASSLLPPYAGDNEQFF. The CDR3 coding sequence is TGTGCCAGCAGCTTACTGCCTCCCTACGCGGGAGACAATGAGCAGTTCTTC.

The chain recombines TRBV7-9 with TRBJ1-1, with a weak D call TRBD1 (6 bases). Looked up from germline, CDR1 is SEHNR and CDR2 is FQNEAQ (reference sequence). CDR3 size: 15 residues. Trimming left V 5 bases short and J 0 bases short, with 13 bases between. The CDR3 DNA follows: TGTGCCAGCAGCCGACTGGGACATATGAACACTGAAGCTTTCTTT. This codes for CASSRLGHMNTEAFF.

The sample holds a few counts of this clonotype. The V and J genes are TRBV10-1 and TRBJ2-7; D not certain. Between the trimmed V and J ends, which lost 5 bases and 3 bases, there was a span of 14 bases. The V gene's germline CDR1 is WNHNN and CDR2 SYGVQD (reference sequence). The CDR3 consists of 14 residues. The CDR3 coding sequence is TGCGCCAGCAGTCCGGAACTTAACAGCTACGAGCAGTACTTC. Protein sequence: CASSPELNSYEQYF.

This clonotype came up a few times. The chain employs TRBV20-1 and TRBJ1-2; D not resolved. Germline assignment: CDR1 DFQATT and CDR2 SNEGSKA (reference sequence). The CDR3 sequence is 13 residues long. V lost 1 base, J lost 7 bases, and 13 bases lay in between. The DNA of the CDR3 is TGCAGTGCTAGAGGAGGCGGGAAGAGTGGCTACACCTTC. Amino acids: CSARGGGKSGYTF.

This clonotype was observed a handful of times. V and J are TRBV20-1 and TRBJ1-4; D is unresolved. The germline gives CDR1 DFQATT, CDR2 SNEGSKA (reference sequence). The CDR3 is 11 amino acids. V shed 8 bases and J shed 6 bases, with 10 bases lying between them. The CDR3 loop is CSIRGDEKLFF. CDR3 DNA sequence: TGCAGTATCCGGGGAGATGAAAAACTGTTTTTT.

Here the CDR3 DNA reads TGCGCCAGCAGCTTGGCCAAAGGACGGACGCCGGTCTACGAGCAGTACTTC. It yields the protein CASSLAKGRTPVYEQYF. This chain links TRBV5-1 with TRBJ2-7; no firm D call. The CDR3 has 17 residues. CDR1 is SGHRS and CDR2 is YFSETQ in the germline V gene. V was pared by 0 bases and J by 3 bases, with 19 bases between.

This clonotype was seen only a few times. CDR3 sequence reads: CSVGTGGKQFF. The DNA of the CDR3 is TGCAGCGTCGGGACAGGGGGCAAGCAGTTCTTC. J is TRBJ2-1 and V is TRBV29-1; 12 bases are shared with TRBD1. Germline V gene lookup returns CDR1 SQVTM and CDR2 ANQGSEA. The CDR3 runs to 11 residues. The trim removed 6 bases at V and 11 bases at J, leaving 2 bases unmatched.

The chain combines TRBV18 with TRBJ2-1; no clear D. The V and J ends lost 3 bases and 5 bases respectively, with 8 bases between them. From germline, CDR1 is KGHSH and CDR2 LQKENI. The CDR3 extends over 13 amino acids. CDR3 in amino acids: CASSPYADNEQFF. The CDR3 DNA sequence: TGTGCCAGCTCACCCTATGCGGACAATGAGCAGTTCTTC.

The chain employs TRBV20-1 and TRBJ1-5; no definite D call. CDR3 length: 12 amino acids. Germline loops: CDR1 DFQATT, CDR2 SNEGSKA (reference sequence). Trimming removed 5 bases from V and 6 bases from J, with 11 bases in between. DNA for the CDR3: TGCAGTGCTTCCCCGTCTCGTCAGCCCCAGCATTTT. Encoded protein: CSASPSRQPQHF.

This clonotype was picked up a small number of times. The chain links TRBV12-3 or TRBV12-4 to TRBJ2-5; tentative D call: TRBD2 (6 bases). V shed 5 bases and J shed 1 base, with 23 bases lying between them. The CDR3 has 18 amino acids. This chain's CDR3 is CASSPTHGRTGVQETQYF. In nucleotides, the CDR3 is TGTGCCAGCAGTCCCACCCATGGGCGAACGGGGGTCCAAGAGACCCAGTACTTC.

Only a few counts were recorded for this clonotype. V gene TRBV20-1 combines with J gene TRBJ2-3; the D is unclear. The length of the CDR3 is 14 residues. CDR1 DFQATT and CDR2 SNEGSKA come from the germline V gene (reference sequence). The germline V and J ends were trimmed by 4 bases and 2 bases, with 13 bases remaining between them. CDR3 coding DNA: TGCAGTGCTAAGGACCCTGGGCCCACAGATACGCAGTATTTT. It yields the protein CSAKDPGPTDTQYF.

This clonotype was detected a few times. The V call is TRBV12-3 or TRBV12-4, the J call TRBJ1-2; D is possibly TRBD1 (6 bases). The CDR3 is 16 residues long. The V end lost 5 bases, the J end lost 0 bases, and 16 bases lay between the germline ends. CDR3 in amino acids: CASSPSTGPSNYGYTF. CDR3 nucleotides: TGTGCCAGCAGTCCGAGCACAGGGCCTTCTAACTATGGCTACACCTTC.

This clonotype was picked up many times. The J gene is TRBJ2-2, the V gene TRBV5-1; TRBD1 matches 8 bases. After removal of 3 bases from V and 5 bases from J, the junction contained 3 bases not matched to a gene. The CDR3 consists of 14 residues. CDR1 and CDR2 (germline): SGHRS, YFSETQ. CDR3 residues: CASSSTGETGELFF. The DNA of the CDR3 is TGCGCCAGCAGCTCGACAGGGGAGACCGGGGAGCTGTTTTTT.

J is TRBJ1-1 and V is TRBV3-1, with D perhaps matching TRBD1 (6 bases). The CDR3 sequence is 16 residues long. Trimming stripped 4 bases from V and 1 base from J, with 16 bases between. The germline V gene has CDR1 LGHDT and CDR2 YNNKEL (reference sequence). CDR3 loop: CASSPARGQGNTEAFF. The CDR3 DNA sequence: TGTGCCAGCAGCCCGGCCCGGGGGCAGGGGAACACTGAAGCTTTCTTT.

Ten or more counts support this clonotype. The V gene is TRBV4-2, the J gene TRBJ1-2; no firm D call. The CDR3 consists of 14 residues. With 0 bases removed from V and 4 bases from J, the gap between germline ends came to 9 bases. CDR1 is LGHNA, CDR2 YNFKEQ, per germline. The CDR3 DNA sequence: TGTGCCAGCAGCCAAGATAGCAGAGTCTATGGCTACACCTTC. This sequence encodes CASSQDSRVYGYTF.

The chain is built from TRBV18 and TRBJ2-7; 11 bases line up with TRBD1. Germline CDR1 reads KGHSH; CDR2 reads LQKENI. V was clipped by 9 bases and J by 2 bases; unmatched bases: 6. The CDR3 spans 14 residues. CDR3 residues: CASTKGQGAYEQYF. CDR3 DNA: TGTGCCAGTACCAAGGGACAGGGGGCCTACGAGCAGTACTTC.

This clonotype was seen a few times. The V and J genes are TRBV20-1 and TRBJ2-7, with D unresolved. The CDR3 extends over 14 amino acids. Per germline, CDR1 DFQATT and CDR2 SNEGSKA (reference sequence). Trimming took 7 bases from V and 7 from J, leaving 23 bases between them. The CDR3 region is CSGAINSASGEQYF. The CDR3 DNA sequence: TGCAGTGGAGCGATAAACTCGGCCTCCGGGGAGCAGTACTTC.

The J gene is TRBJ1-2, the V gene TRBV5-1; no clear D gene. V was shortened by 2 bases and J by 3 bases, with 8 bases between the two germline ends. CDR3 length: 13 residues. Germline V lookup: CDR1 SGHRS, CDR2 YFSETQ. The CDR3 here is CASSFDIDYGYTF. In nucleotides, the CDR3 is TGCGCCAGCAGCTTTGACATAGACTATGGCTACACCTTC.

This clonotype was counted only a few times. The chain links TRBV18 to TRBJ1-1; the D is unclear. Germline V gene lookup returns CDR1 KGHSH and CDR2 LQKENI. The CDR3 has 12 amino acids. Trimming stripped 11 bases from V and 1 base from J, with 11 bases between. The CDR3 loop reads CAARPTNTEAFF. Here the CDR3 DNA reads TGTGCCGCCCGACCTACGAACACTGAAGCTTTCTTT. The whole variable domain, remainder taken from reference TRBV18 and TRBJ1-1, is NAGVMQNPRHLVRRRGQEARLRCSPMKGHSHVYWYRQLPEEGLKFMVYLQKENIIDESGMPKERFSAEFPKEGPSILRIQQVVRGDSAAYFCAARPTNTEAFFGQGTRLTVV.

This chain links TRBV20-1 with TRBJ2-3, with 8 bases that match TRBD2. The CDR3 sequence is 14 residues long. The germline V gene has CDR1 DFQATT and CDR2 SNEGSKA (reference sequence). V lost 7 bases, J lost 3 bases, and 9 bases stayed unmatched. The CDR3 nucleotides read TGCAGTGGGACGGCGGGAGGTCATACAGATACGCAGTATTTT. Translation gives CSGTAGGHTDTQYF.